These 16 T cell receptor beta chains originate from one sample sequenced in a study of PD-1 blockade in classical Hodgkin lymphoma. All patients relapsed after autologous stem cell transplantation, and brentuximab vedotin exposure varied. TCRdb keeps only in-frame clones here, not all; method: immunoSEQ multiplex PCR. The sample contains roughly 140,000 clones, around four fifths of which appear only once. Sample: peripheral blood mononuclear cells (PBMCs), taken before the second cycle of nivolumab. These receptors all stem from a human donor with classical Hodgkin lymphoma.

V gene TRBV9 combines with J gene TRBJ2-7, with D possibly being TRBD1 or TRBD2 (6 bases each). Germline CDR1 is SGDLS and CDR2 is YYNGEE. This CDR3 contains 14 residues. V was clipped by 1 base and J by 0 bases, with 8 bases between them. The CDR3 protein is CASSVRGDSYEQYF. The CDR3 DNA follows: TGTGCCAGCAGCGTAAGGGGGGACTCCTACGAGCAGTACTTC.

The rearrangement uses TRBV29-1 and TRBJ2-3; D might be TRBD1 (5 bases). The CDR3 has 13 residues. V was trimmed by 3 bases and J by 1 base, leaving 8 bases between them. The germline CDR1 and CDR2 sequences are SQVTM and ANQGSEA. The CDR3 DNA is TGCAGCGTTGAGCGCAGGGGCACAGATACGCAGTATTTT. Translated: CSVERRGTDTQYF.

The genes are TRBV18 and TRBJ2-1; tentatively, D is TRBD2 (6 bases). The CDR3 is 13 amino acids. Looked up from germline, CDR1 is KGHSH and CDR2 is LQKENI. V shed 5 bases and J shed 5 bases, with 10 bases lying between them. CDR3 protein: CASSSGLNNEQFF. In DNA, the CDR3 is TGTGCCAGCTCATCGGGACTTAACAATGAGCAGTTCTTC.

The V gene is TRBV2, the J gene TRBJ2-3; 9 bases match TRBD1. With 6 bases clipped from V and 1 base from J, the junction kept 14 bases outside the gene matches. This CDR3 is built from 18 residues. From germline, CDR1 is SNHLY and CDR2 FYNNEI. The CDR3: CASSRSRDRAIGTDTQYF. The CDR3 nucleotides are TGTGCCAGCAGCCGGTCCCGGGACAGGGCAATAGGCACAGATACGCAGTATTTT.

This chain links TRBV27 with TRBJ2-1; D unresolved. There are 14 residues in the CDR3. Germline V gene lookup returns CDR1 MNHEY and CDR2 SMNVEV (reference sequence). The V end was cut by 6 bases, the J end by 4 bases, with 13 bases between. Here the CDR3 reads CASRAVRRYNEQFF. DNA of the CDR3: TGTGCCAGCAGAGCAGTCCGGCGTTACAATGAGCAGTTCTTC.

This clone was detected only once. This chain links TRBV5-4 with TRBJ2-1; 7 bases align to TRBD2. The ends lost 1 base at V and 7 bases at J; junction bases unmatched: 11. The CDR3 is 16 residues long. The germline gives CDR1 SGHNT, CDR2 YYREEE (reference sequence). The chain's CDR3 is CASSLSLAVGLNEQFF. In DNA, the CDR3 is TGTGCCAGCAGCTTGAGTCTAGCGGTGGGTTTGAATGAGCAGTTCTTC.

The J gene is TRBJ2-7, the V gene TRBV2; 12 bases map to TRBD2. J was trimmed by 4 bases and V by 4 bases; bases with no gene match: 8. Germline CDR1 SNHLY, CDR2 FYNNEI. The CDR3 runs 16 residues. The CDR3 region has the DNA TGTGCCAGCAGTGCGTTCGGACTAGCGGGGTCGTACGAGCAGTACTTC. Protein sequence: CASSAFGLAGSYEQYF.

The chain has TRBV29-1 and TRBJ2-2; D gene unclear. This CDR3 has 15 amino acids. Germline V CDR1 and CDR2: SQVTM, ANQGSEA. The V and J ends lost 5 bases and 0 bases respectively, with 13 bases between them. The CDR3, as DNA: TGCAGCGTTCGCGTAGTCGGTTCGAACACCGGGGAGCTGTTTTTT. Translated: CSVRVVGSNTGELFF.

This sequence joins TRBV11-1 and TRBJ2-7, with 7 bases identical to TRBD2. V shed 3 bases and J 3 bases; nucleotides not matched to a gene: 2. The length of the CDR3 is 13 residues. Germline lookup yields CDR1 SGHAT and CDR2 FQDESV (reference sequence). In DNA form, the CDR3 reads TGTGCCAGCAGCTTTGGACTAGTCTACGAGCAGTACTTC. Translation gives CASSFGLVYEQYF.

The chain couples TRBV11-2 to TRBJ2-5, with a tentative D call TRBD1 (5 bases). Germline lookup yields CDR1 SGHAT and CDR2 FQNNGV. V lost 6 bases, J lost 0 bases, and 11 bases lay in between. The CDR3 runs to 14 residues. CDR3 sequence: CASRLTAYQETQYF. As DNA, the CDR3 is TGTGCCAGCAGATTGACAGCGTACCAAGAGACCCAGTACTTC. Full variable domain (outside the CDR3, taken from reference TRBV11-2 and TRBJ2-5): EAGVAQSPRYKIIEKRQSVAFWCNPISGHATLYWYQQILGQGPKLLIQFQNNGVVDDSQLPKDRFSAERLKGVDSTLKIQPAKLEDSAVYLCASRLTAYQETQYFGPGTRLLVL.

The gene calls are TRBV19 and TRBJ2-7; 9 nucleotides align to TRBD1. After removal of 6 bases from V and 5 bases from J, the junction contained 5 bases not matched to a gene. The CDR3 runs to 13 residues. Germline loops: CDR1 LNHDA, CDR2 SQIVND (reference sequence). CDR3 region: CASSRQGGHEQYF. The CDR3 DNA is TGTGCCAGTAGCCGACAGGGGGGTCACGAGCAGTACTTC.

The CDR3 sequence is CASRWRSSYEQYF. CDR3 in DNA: TGTGCCAGCAGGTGGCGTAGCTCCTACGAGCAGTACTTC. The chain couples TRBV28 to TRBJ2-7; D remains ambiguous. Trimming left V 6 bases short and J 0 bases short, with 9 bases between. Germline V gives CDR1 MDHEN, CDR2 SYDVKM. The CDR3 is 13 amino acids.

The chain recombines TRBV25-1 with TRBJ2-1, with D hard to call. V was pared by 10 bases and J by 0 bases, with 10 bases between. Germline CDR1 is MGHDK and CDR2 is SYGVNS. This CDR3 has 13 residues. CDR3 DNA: TGTGCCACCGCACTTGGCTCCTACAATGAGCAGTTCTTC. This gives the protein CATALGSYNEQFF.

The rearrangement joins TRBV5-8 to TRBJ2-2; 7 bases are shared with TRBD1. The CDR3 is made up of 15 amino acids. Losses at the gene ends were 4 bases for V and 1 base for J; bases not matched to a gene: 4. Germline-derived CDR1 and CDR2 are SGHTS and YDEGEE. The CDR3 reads CASSISGGNTGELFF. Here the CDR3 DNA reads TGTGCCAGCAGCATATCAGGGGGGAACACCGGGGAGCTGTTTTTT.

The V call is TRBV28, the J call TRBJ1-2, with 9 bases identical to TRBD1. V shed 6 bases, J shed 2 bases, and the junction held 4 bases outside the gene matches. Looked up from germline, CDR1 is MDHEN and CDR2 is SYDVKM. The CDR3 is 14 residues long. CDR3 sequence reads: CASSPDRGNYGYTF. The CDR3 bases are TGTGCCAGCAGCCCCGACAGGGGGAACTATGGCTACACCTTC.

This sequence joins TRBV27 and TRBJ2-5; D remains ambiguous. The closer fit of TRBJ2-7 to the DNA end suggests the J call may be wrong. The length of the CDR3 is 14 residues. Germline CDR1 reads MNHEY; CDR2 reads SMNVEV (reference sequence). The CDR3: CASSPLAESYEQYF. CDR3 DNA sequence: TGTGCCAGCAGTCCCCTGGCGGAATCCTACGAGCAGTACTTC.